This entry concerns a single T cell receptor beta chain. Its antigen is still unknown. This specimen comes from a study of CD4 T cell repertoires in COVID-19. Sequencing was done directly on freshly isolated, uncultured memory T cells. The CDR3 contains 16 residues. V shed 5 bases, J shed 1 base, and the junction held 6 bases outside the gene matches. From germline, CDR1 is SGHTA and CDR2 FQGNSA. Study results and caveats: Several top expanded SARS-CoV-2-reactive clonotypes were shared by two or three memory subsets.

Generated by immunoSEQ multiplex PCR, the TCRdb table keeps only in-frame clones and is missing some. Of around 23,000 clones listed, 85% to 95% are singletons. The chain has TRBV7-2 and TRBJ1-2; TRBD1 matches 11 bases. Sequencing used circulating follicular helper CD4+ T cells (cTfh) from blood, obtained before the COVID-19 pandemic. This receptor was obtained from a human donor who had COVID-19. The CDR3 loop is CASSPRTGGGNYGYTF. As DNA, the CDR3 is TGTGCCAGCAGCCCCAGGACAGGGGGCGGTAACTATGGCTACACCTTC.